One sample yielded the 21 T cell receptor beta chains listed below, sequenced in a study of blood T cell repertoires in COVID-19. Sequencing was performed with immunoSEQ multiplex PCR; in TCRdb, only in-frame clones are kept and a portion is missing. The table shows about 110,000 clones, with roughly 85% occurring only once. The sample comprised peripheral blood. Receptors were obtained from a man aged 35 to 55 with acute or convalescent COVID-19.

The chain employs TRBV7-2 and TRBJ2-7; D is perhaps TRBD2 (8 bases). Germline V lookup: CDR1 SGHTA, CDR2 FQGNSA. CDR3 length equals 16 residues. Trimming took 3 bases from V and 0 from J, leaving 15 bases between them. The CDR3 here is CASSLGAGDSSYEQYF. The CDR3 DNA sequence: TGTGCCAGCAGCTTGGGAGCGGGGGACAGCTCCTACGAGCAGTACTTC.

This clone appeared a single time. The rearrangement links TRBV2 to TRBJ1-1; maybe TRBD1 (6 bases). This CDR3 is 15 amino acids long. Trimming shortened V by 2 bases and J by 2 bases, and 12 bases separated the two germline ends. CDR1 is SNHLY, CDR2 FYNNEI, per germline. This CDR3 is CASSERQGINTEAFF. The CDR3 DNA is TGTGCCAGCAGTGAACGGCAGGGGATAAACACTGAAGCTTTCTTT.

This chain connects TRBV30 to TRBJ2-2; TRBD1 agrees at 11 bases. This CDR3 is built from 16 residues. V trimming: 7 bases; J trimming: 4 bases; junction bases outside the gene matches: 11. Germline V lookup: CDR1 GTSNPN, CDR2 SVGIG (reference sequence). In DNA form, the CDR3 reads TGTGCCTACCTCAAGGGGGGGACAGGGGGCACCGGGGAGCTGTTTTTT. This sequence encodes CAYLKGGTGGTGELFF.

This chain connects TRBV7-8 to TRBJ2-2, with 10 bases fitting TRBD2. Germline V gene lookup returns CDR1 SGHVS and CDR2 FQNEAQ. Losses at the gene ends were 4 bases for V and 4 bases for J; bases not matched to a gene: 6. This CDR3 spans 16 amino acids. The CDR3 reads CASSSWTSGPTGELFF. The CDR3 DNA reads as TGTGCCAGCAGCTCATGGACTAGCGGTCCCACCGGGGAGCTGTTTTTT.

This chain uses TRBV29-1 with TRBJ2-3, with 11 bases lining up with TRBD2. The CDR3 has 15 amino acids. Trimming took 6 bases from V and 2 from J; bases not matched to a gene: 7. CDR1 is SQVTM and CDR2 is ANQGSEA in the germline V gene. The chain's CDR3 is CSVPLAGGYTDTQYF. CDR3 coding DNA: TGCAGCGTGCCGCTAGCGGGGGGCTACACAGATACGCAGTATTTT.

The chain links TRBV21-1 to TRBJ2-7; TRBD2, the table's D call, was not compared with the DNA. TRBV21-1 is flagged as a pseudogene. This CDR3 region has 18 residues. The CDR3 sequence is CASSKDDGGLRRRYEQYF. CDR3 bases: TGTGCCAGCAGCAAAGATGACGGGGGACTTAGAAGGCGCTACGAGCAGTACTTC.

The chain joins TRBV7-9 to TRBJ1-2; TRBD1 matches at 8 bases. Germline V gene data show CDR1 as SEHNR and CDR2 as FQNEAQ (reference sequence). Trimming took 2 bases from V and 7 from J; bases not matched to a gene: 6. This CDR3 has 14 amino acids. CDR3 region: CASSLMQGAGGYTF. The CDR3 DNA reads TGTGCCAGCAGCTTAATGCAGGGGGCAGGTGGCTACACCTTC.

The CDR3 sequence is CATSDLLQGQGKCQAFF. CDR3 nucleotide sequence: TGTGCCACCAGTGATTTGCTACAGGGACAGGGTAAGTGTCAGGCTTTCTTT. This chain connects TRBV24-1 to TRBJ1-1; TRBD1 aligns across 9 bases. Trimming at V came to 0 bases and at J to 11 bases, leaving 15 bases not matched to a gene. The CDR3 runs 17 residues. CDR1 KGHDR and CDR2 SFDVKD come from the germline V gene.

This sequence joins TRBV5-6 and TRBJ2-7; the D gene is possibly TRBD2 (5 bases). The germline gives CDR1 SGHDT, CDR2 YYEEEE. The V end lost 2 bases, the J end lost 3 bases, and 9 bases lay between the germline ends. The CDR3 contains 13 residues. The CDR3 reads CASSLTSFYEQYF. CDR3 DNA sequence: TGTGCCAGCAGCTTAACTAGTTTCTACGAGCAGTACTTC. Supplemented by reference TRBV5-6 and TRBJ2-7, the full variable domain reads DAGVTQSPTHLIKTRGQQVTLRCSPKSGHDTVSWYQQALGQGPQFIFQYYEEEERQRGNFPDRFSGHQFPNYSSELNVNALLLGDSALYLCASSLTSFYEQYFGPGTRLTVT.

This sequence joins TRBV15 and TRBJ1-1, with 7 bases identical to TRBD1. There are 13 residues in the CDR3. CDR1 and CDR2 from the germline V gene are LNHNV and YYDKDF (reference sequence). Trimming cost V 4 bases and J 4 bases; bases outside gene matches: 3. The CDR3 DNA reads TGTGCCACCAGCACGGCAGGGGGCACTGAAGCTTTCTTT. This encodes CATSTAGGTEAFF.

The rearrangement joins TRBV29-1 to TRBJ2-7; D remains unclear. V lost 6 bases and J lost 0, with 12 bases in between. This CDR3 region has 13 residues. CDR1 is SQVTM and CDR2 is ANQGSEA in the germline V gene. The CDR3, as DNA: TGCAGCGTGATCCCTCTCGGCTCCTACGAGCAGTACTTC. Translated, it gives CSVIPLGSYEQYF.

The sample holds a few counts of this clone. V is TRBV9 and J is TRBJ1-3, with 11 bases lining up with TRBD1. Germline CDR1 reads SGDLS; CDR2 reads YYNGEE. J lost 3 bases, V lost 4 bases, and 12 bases had no gene match. This CDR3 is 18 amino acids long. The chain's CDR3 is CASSTTGTGGFFGNTIYF. The CDR3 DNA sequence: TGTGCCAGCAGCACAACCGGGACAGGGGGATTTTTTGGAAACACCATATATTTT.

This clone was detected a few times. The rearrangement joins TRBV29-1 to TRBJ2-7; D ambiguous. V was pared by 7 bases and J by 3 bases, with 13 bases between. This CDR3 spans 12 amino acids. Germline CDR1 is SQVTM and CDR2 is ANQGSEA. The DNA of the CDR3 is TGCAGCGGAACGGGTTTCAGCTACGAGCAGTACTTC. It codes for CSGTGFSYEQYF.

This chain connects TRBV18 to TRBJ2-5; D possibly corresponds to TRBD1 (6 bases). The V and J ends lost 6 bases and 4 bases respectively, with 12 bases between them. There are 13 residues in the CDR3. The germline gives CDR1 KGHSH, CDR2 LQKENI. The CDR3 DNA is TGTGCCAGCTCGACAGGAATGAGAGAGACCCAGTACTTC. This sequence encodes CASSTGMRETQYF.

This clone has just a few counts. The V gene is TRBV4-1, the J gene TRBJ1-1; 9 bases map to TRBD1. The trim removed 4 bases at V and 8 bases at J, leaving 14 bases unmatched. Germline assignment: CDR1 MGHRA and CDR2 YSYEKL. The CDR3 runs to 16 residues. This chain's CDR3 is CASSRVSGQGFTEAFF. DNA for the CDR3: TGCGCCAGCAGCCGAGTTTCGGGACAGGGATTTACCGAAGCTTTCTTT.

V is TRBV11-2 and J is TRBJ2-1; D perhaps matches TRBD1 (6 bases). Trimming pared 4 bases from V and 1 base from J, leaving 17 bases between. Germline loops: CDR1 SGHAT, CDR2 FQNNGV. The CDR3 length is 17 residues. CDR3 protein: CASSYGRGGLSYNEQFF. CDR3 in DNA: TGTGCCAGCAGCTATGGCCGTGGGGGCTTGTCCTACAATGAGCAGTTCTTC.

The chain carries TRBV7-8 and TRBJ2-7; D remains unclear. The CDR3 spans 16 residues. Trimming took 4 bases from V and 0 from J, leaving 16 bases between them. In germline, CDR1 is SGHVS, CDR2 FQNEAQ. In DNA, the CDR3 is TGTGCCAGCAGCTCCTCGACGGTGTGGGCCTCCTACGAGCAGTACTTC. This codes for CASSSSTVWASYEQYF.

The chain has TRBV2 and TRBJ1-4, with D hard to call. CDR1 is SNHLY and CDR2 is FYNNEI in the germline V gene. CDR3 length: 15 amino acids. The ends were cut back, 8 bases at V and 8 bases at J, with 21 bases in the middle. The CDR3 nucleotides read TGTGCCAGCTATGGTATTCGAGATCAGGAAGAAAAACTGTTTTTT. Its translation is CASYGIRDQEEKLFF.

The J gene is TRBJ1-2, the V gene TRBV2, with TRBD1 matching 8 bases. Germline trimming cut 6 bases from V and 9 bases from J; bases unmatched to any gene: 3. The CDR3 has 11 residues. Looked up from germline, CDR1 is SNHLY and CDR2 is FYNNEI. CDR3 sequence reads: CASRRQGSYTF. Here the CDR3 DNA reads TGTGCCAGCAGAAGACAGGGGAGCTACACCTTC.

This sequence joins TRBV4-2 and TRBJ2-7; 7 bases line up with TRBD2. CDR1 is LGHNA and CDR2 is YNFKEQ in the germline V gene. The CDR3 sequence is 16 residues long. V shed 4 bases and J 1 base; nucleotides not matched to a gene: 10. CDR3: CASSPRGDGVSYEQYF. CDR3 DNA: TGTGCCAGCAGCCCCCGGGGGGACGGAGTTTCCTACGAGCAGTACTTC.

Only one count was recorded for this clone. The V and J genes are TRBV5-1 and TRBJ2-7, with TRBD2 matching 8 bases. The CDR3 loop spans 14 amino acids. The ends lost 1 base at V and 6 bases at J; junction bases unmatched: 6. Germline CDR1 SGHRS, CDR2 YFSETQ. The CDR3 nucleotides are TGCGCCAGCAGCTTGTACGGGGGGGCCTCCGAGCAGTACTTC. This gives the protein CASSLYGGASEQYF.